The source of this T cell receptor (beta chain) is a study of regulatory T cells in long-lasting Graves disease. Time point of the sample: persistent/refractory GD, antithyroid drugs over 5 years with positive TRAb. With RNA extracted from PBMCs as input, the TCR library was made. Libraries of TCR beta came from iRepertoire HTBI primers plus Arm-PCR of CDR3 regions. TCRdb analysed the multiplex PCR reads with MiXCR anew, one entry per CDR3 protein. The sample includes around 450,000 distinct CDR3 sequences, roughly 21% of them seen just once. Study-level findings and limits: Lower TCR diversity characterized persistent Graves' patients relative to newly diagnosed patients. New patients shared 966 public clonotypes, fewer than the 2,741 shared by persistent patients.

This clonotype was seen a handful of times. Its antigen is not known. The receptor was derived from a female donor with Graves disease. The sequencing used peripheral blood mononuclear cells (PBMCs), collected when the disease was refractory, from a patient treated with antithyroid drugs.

CDR3 DNA: TGTGCCAGCAGCCCCACCCCGGACTATCCGGAGACCCAGTACTTC. This sequence encodes CASSPTPDYPETQYF. The chain joins TRBV7-9 to TRBJ2-5, with TRBD2 as a possible D gene (6 bases). With 5 bases removed from V and 5 bases from J, the gap between germline ends came to 18 bases. Germline CDR1 SEHNR, CDR2 FQNEAQ (reference sequence). The CDR3 length is 15 residues.